The rows below give T cell receptor beta chains drawn from one sample of a study of beta chain features in type 1 diabetes. TCRdb keeps only in-frame clones here, not all; method: immunoSEQ multiplex PCR. The sample yields fewer than 350,000 clones, around a fifth seen once. The sequenced material came from naive CD4+ T cells from blood. These receptors came from a woman aged 18 to 35 in good health. CDR3s include the opening cysteine and the closing phenylalanine or tryptophan. D genes are given only for firm matches. The listing skips clone size in some rows; elsewhere it reads once, few, many or a size class.

V: TRBV20-1
size: -
J: TRBJ1-2
D: -
DNA: TGCAGTGCTCGCAAGGGAGAAGGCTACACCTTC
CDR3: CSARKGEGYTF

V: TRBV11-3
size: once
J: TRBJ2-2
D: TRBD1
DNA: TGTGCCAGCAGCCCAGGACAGGGACGAGGCGGGGAGCTGTTTTTT
CDR3: CASSPGQGRGGELFF

V: TRBV19
size: -
J: TRBJ2-1
D: TRBD2
DNA: TGTGCCAGTAGTACTAGCGGGAGCTCCTACAATGAGCAGTTCTTC
CDR3: CASSTSGSSYNEQFF

V: TRBV4-1
size: few
J: TRBJ2-1
D: TRBD2
DNA: TGCGCCAGCAGCCAACTAGCGGGGGGCGCCTACAATGAGCAGTTCTTC
CDR3: CASSQLAGGAYNEQFF

V: TRBV9
size: -
J: TRBJ2-5
D: -
DNA: TGTGCCAGCAGCGTAGCTACGAGCCAAGAGACCCAGTACTTC
CDR3: CASSVATSQETQYF

V: TRBV6-5
size: -
J: TRBJ1-6
D: TRBD1
DNA: TGTGCCAGCAGTATGGGACAGGGCCATCTTTTGGCCCTCCACTTT
CDR3: CASSMGQGHLLALHF

V: TRBV5-4
size: -
J: TRBJ2-7
D: -
DNA: TGTGCCAGCAGCTTGGTCGGCGGTTCCTACGAGCAGTACTTC
CDR3: CASSLVGGSYEQYF

V: TRBV7-9
size: few
J: TRBJ2-7
D: TRBD2
DNA: TGTGCCAGCAGCTCCGGGACTAGCGGGAGTCCCTACGAGCAGTACTTC
CDR3: CASSSGTSGSPYEQYF

V: TRBV9
size: few
J: TRBJ1-5
D: TRBD1
DNA: TGTGCCAGCTCCACAGGGGGGGTTTATCAGCCCCAGCATTTT
CDR3: CASSTGGVYQPQHF

V: TRBV5-6
size: -
J: TRBJ2-3
D: -
DNA: TGTGCCAGCAGCCTCTGGGGCGGGGGCACAGATACGCAGTATTTT
CDR3: CASSLWGGGTDTQYF

V: TRBV6-1
size: -
J: TRBJ2-1
D: -
DNA: TGTGCCAGCACCGTAGCGGCGAGCTCCTACAATGAGCAGTTCTTC
CDR3: CASTVAASSYNEQFF

V: TRBV5-1
size: -
J: TRBJ2-5
D: -
DNA: TGCGCCAGCAGCTTCCTAGGCGGCCAAGAGACCCAGTACTTC
CDR3: CASSFLGGQETQYF

V: TRBV18
size: few
J: TRBJ1-2
D: TRBD1
DNA: TGTGCCAGCTCTCAAATAACAGGGGGCGGAAACTATGGCTACACCTTC
CDR3: CASSQITGGGNYGYTF

V: TRBV7-9
size: few
J: TRBJ1-2
D: TRBD1
DNA: TGTGCCAGCAGCCCCAGGACAGGGGAGGTGGGCTACACCTTC
CDR3: CASSPRTGEVGYTF

V: TRBV5-1
size: few
J: TRBJ1-4
D: -
DNA: TGCGCCAGCAGCTTGGACAGGGAAGGTGAAAAACTGTTTTTT
CDR3: CASSLDREGEKLFF

V: TRBV5-1
size: -
J: TRBJ1-6
D: -
DNA: TGCGCCAGCAGCTTGATGCCAGGGGACACTAATTCACCCCTCCACTTT
CDR3: CASSLMPGDTNSPLHF

V: TRBV5-6
size: few
J: TRBJ2-7
D: TRBD1
DNA: TGTGCCAGCAGCTTATCCGGGACAGCTACCTCCTACGAGCAGTACTTC
CDR3: CASSLSGTATSYEQYF

V: TRBV5-1
size: few
J: TRBJ2-7
D: -
DNA: TGCGCCAGCAGCTTGGGGCCGGGAGACTACGAGCAGTACTTC
CDR3: CASSLGPGDYEQYF

V: TRBV7-2
size: few
J: TRBJ2-7
D: -
DNA: TGTGCCAGCAGCACAACAGCCTACGAGCAGTACTTC
CDR3: CASSTTAYEQYF

V: TRBV30
size: -
J: TRBJ2-3
D: -
DNA: TGTGCCTGGAGTGTTGGTCAGATCAGGGATACGCAGTATTTT
CDR3: CAWSVGQIRDTQYF

V: TRBV11-2
size: few
J: TRBJ2-7
D: -
DNA: TGTGCCAGCAGCTTAGTCGAGACTAGCTCCTACGAGCAGTACTTC
CDR3: CASSLVETSSYEQYF

V: TRBV10-3
size: -
J: TRBJ2-1
D: TRBD1
DNA: TGTGCCATCAGGACAACCGGGACAGGGTACAATGAGCAGTTCTTC
CDR3: CAIRTTGTGYNEQFF

V: TRBV4-1
size: once
J: TRBJ1-1
D: -
DNA: TGCGCCAGCAGCCCTCCAGGTATGAACACTGAAGCTTTCTTT
CDR3: CASSPPGMNTEAFF

V: TRBV5-1
size: -
J: TRBJ1-1
D: TRBD1
DNA: TGCGCCAGCAGGGGACAGATTATGAACACTGAAGCTTTCTTT
CDR3: CASRGQIMNTEAFF

V: TRBV5-1
size: -
J: TRBJ2-3
D: TRBD1
DNA: TGCGCCAGCAGCTTGCCTAGACAGGGCGCAGATACGCAGTATTTT
CDR3: CASSLPRQGADTQYF

V: TRBV18
size: -
J: TRBJ1-1
D: -
DNA: TGTGCCAGCTCTACGGGAGGGGGAACTGAAGCTTTCTTT
CDR3: CASSTGGGTEAFF

V: TRBV5-4
size: few
J: TRBJ2-3
D: TRBD1
DNA: TGTGCCAGCAGCCATGGACAGGGGGCCGGAGATACGCAGTATTTT
CDR3: CASSHGQGAGDTQYF

V: TRBV5-4
size: -
J: TRBJ1-2
D: TRBD1
DNA: TGTGCCAGCAGCTTGGCCCTTGGGACAGCCTATGGCTACACCTTC
CDR3: CASSLALGTAYGYTF